These T cell receptor beta chains were read from a single sample in a study of T cells after yellow fever vaccination. TCRdb re-analysed the 5' RACE reads in MiXCR, keeping a single row per CDR3 protein. The sample comprises 300,000 to 400,000 distinct CDR3 sequences, approximately 12% of which are singletons, and about 3% rests with the top ten. The material was CD4+ T cells sorted from PBMCs, obtained 15 days after the yellow fever booster vaccination. The receptors shown here come from a man aged 18 to 29 who received the YFV17D yellow fever vaccine. CDR3s include the opening cysteine and the closing phenylalanine or tryptophan. Fields, in order: J gene, V gene, clone size, D gene, CDR3 DNA, CDR3 protein. The D gene is left open where the match is weak. The size entry is marked missing in some rows and otherwise reads once, few, many or a size class.

TRBJ2-6	TRBV6-2/TRBV6-3	.	.	TGTGCCAGCAGTTACGGGACTGGGGCCAACGTCCTGACTTTC	CASSYGTGANVLTF
TRBJ2-1	TRBV11-2	few	.	TGTGCCAGCAGCTTTCTCGGGATCGAGTTCTTC	CASSFLGIEFF
TRBJ2-6	TRBV7-2	many	.	TGTGCCAGCAGCCTTTCCTCTGGGGCCAACGTCCTGACTTTC	CASSLSSGANVLTF
TRBJ2-5	TRBV18	few	.	TGTGCCAGCTCACCACAAAGGAGGGCAGAGACCCAGTACTTC	CASSPQRRAETQYF
TRBJ1-4	TRBV4-1	few	.	TGCGCCAGCAGCCAAGATCTCTGGGAATTAGGAGGTAATGAAAAACTGTTTTTT	CASSQDLWELGGNEKLFF
TRBJ1-4	TRBV29-1	.	TRBD1	TGCAGCGTTTTCGGGACAGGGACGTCAAAACTGTTTTTT	CSVFGTGTSKLFF
TRBJ2-3	TRBV7-3	.	.	TGTGCCAGCAGCTCAAGAGGGCCTCTAGATACGCAGTATTTT	CASSSRGPLDTQYF
TRBJ1-2	TRBV6-2/TRBV6-3	.	.	TGTGCCAGCAGTCGGGGCTATGGCTACACCTTC	CASSRGYGYTF
TRBJ2-5	TRBV29-1	.	TRBD2	TGCAGCGTCCGTCCTAGCGGGGGCCAGACCCAGTACTTC	CSVRPSGGQTQYF
TRBJ2-7	TRBV7-2	many	.	TGTGCCAGCAGCCTCGCCGGGACGTCCTACGAGCAGTACTTC	CASSLAGTSYEQYF
TRBJ2-3	TRBV3-1	many	TRBD2	TGTGCCAGCAGCCTCGCGTACGGGACTAGCGGTTTGGGCACAGATACGCAGTATTTT	CASSLAYGTSGLGTDTQYF
TRBJ1-1	TRBV5-1	few	.	TGCGCCAGCAGCTTGGGCCCCCAGGGCGGCACTGAAGCTTTCTTT	CASSLGPQGGTEAFF
TRBJ1-3	TRBV28	once	TRBD1	TGTGCCAGCAGACAGGGGTCAACTGGAAACACCATATATTTT	CASRQGSTGNTIYF
TRBJ2-3	TRBV5-5	few	TRBD2	TGTGCCAGCAGCTTGACTAGCGACACAGATACGCAGTATTTT	CASSLTSDTDTQYF
TRBJ1-6	TRBV28	few	.	TGTGCCAGCAGTTCCCCCTACTGGACACCCCTCCACTTT	CASSSPYWTPLHF
TRBJ2-7	TRBV4-2	few	TRBD1	TGTGCCAGCAGCCCCCGGACAGGGGTTACTTACGAGCAGTACTTC	CASSPRTGVTYEQYF
TRBJ2-1	TRBV11-1	.	.	TGTGCCAGCAGCAATAGTGTGGGAGGGGGGCTTGGGCAGTTCTTC	CASSNSVGGGLGQFF
TRBJ1-6	TRBV7-9	.	.	TGTGCCAGCAGCCCCAATGCCGGGCTCGGAGAGAATTCACCCCTCCACTTT	CASSPNAGLGENSPLHF
TRBJ1-2	TRBV5-1	few	TRBD1	TGCGCCAGCAGCTACCGACAGGGTTCTTTTGACTATGGCTACACCTTC	CASSYRQGSFDYGYTF
TRBJ1-1	TRBV12-3/TRBV12-4	few	.	TGTGCCAGCAGTCGGAAATTGAACACTGAAGCTTTCTTT	CASSRKLNTEAFF
TRBJ1-3	TRBV5-1	.	.	TGCGCCAGCAGCGGTGACTGGACGGGCGGAAACACCATATATTTT	CASSGDWTGGNTIYF
TRBJ2-5	TRBV18	many	.	TGTGCCAGCTCCCGGGGAGTTGAAGAGACCCAGTACTTC	CASSRGVEETQYF
TRBJ1-1	TRBV3-1	.	TRBD1	TGTGCCAGCAGCCAAGAGACAGGGTTGAACACTGAAGCTTTCTTT	CASSQETGLNTEAFF
TRBJ2-2	TRBV12-3/TRBV12-4	few	TRBD2	TGTGCCAGCAGCCTGACTAGCGGAGCCGGGGAGCTGTTTTTT	CASSLTSGAGELFF
TRBJ2-5	TRBV20-1	.	.	TGCAGTGCTCGCGCGTACCAAGAGACCCAGTACTTC	CSARAYQETQYF
TRBJ2-5	TRBV7-2	many	TRBD2	TGTGCCAGCAGCTTGGCGGGGGGGTGGGAGACCCAGTACTTC	CASSLAGGWETQYF
TRBJ1-1	TRBV5-5	.	.	TGTGCCAGCAGCTTGGCCGGAGCAGCGGGCACTGAAGCTTTCTTT	CASSLAGAAGTEAFF
TRBJ2-7	TRBV20-1	.	.	TGCAGTGCTCAGAAGTCCTACGAGCAGTACTTC	CSAQKSYEQYF
TRBJ2-7	TRBV19	many	TRBD2	TGTGCCACCAGGGAGGGGTCGGACGAGCAGTACTTC	CATREGSDEQYF
TRBJ2-3	TRBV7-8	.	.	TGTGCCAGCAGCCGCCTAGAGAGCACAGATACGCAGTATTTT	CASSRLESTDTQYF
TRBJ2-5	TRBV7-3	.	.	TGTGCCAGCAGCTCTCAATCGGCGACCCAGTACTTC	CASSSQSATQYF
TRBJ1-6	TRBV7-2	many	TRBD1	TGTGCCAGCAGCCTCGACAGGGATTCACCCCTCCACTTT	CASSLDRDSPLHF
TRBJ1-6	TRBV4-1	few	.	TGCGCCAGCAGCCAAGCGGGGGCGACACCCCGGGGTTCACCCCTCCACTTT	CASSQAGATPRGSPLHF
TRBJ2-7	TRBV4-2	few	.	TGTGCCAGCAGCCAAGATGTGGAAACGGGCGAGCAGTACTTC	CASSQDVETGEQYF
TRBJ2-1	TRBV6-2/TRBV6-3	few	TRBD2	TGTGCCAGCAGTTTGGGGACTAGCGGCCTGGTTCGCTCCTACAATGAGCAGTTCTTC	CASSLGTSGLVRSYNEQFF
TRBJ2-2	TRBV5-1	few	.	TGCGCCAGCAGCTCCGGGCCAGGCAGAGACCGCGGGGAGCTGTTTTTT	CASSSGPGRDRGELFF
TRBJ2-6	TRBV2	.	TRBD1	TGTGCCGGCGGACAGGGGGCCACTGGGGCCAACGTCCTGACTTTC	CAGGQGATGANVLTF
TRBJ1-2	TRBV9	.	.	TGTGCCAGCAGCGTCGGGTTCATTTATGGCTACACCTTC	CASSVGFIYGYTF
TRBJ2-7	TRBV6-5	.	.	TGTGCCAGCACCCTATCCGGGGTAGGAGGCTACGAGCAGTACTTC	CASTLSGVGGYEQYF
TRBJ2-3	TRBV20-1	few	.	TGCAGTGCTAGAGAAGTCGGGGTTGGAAAAGATACGCAGTATTTT	CSAREVGVGKDTQYF
TRBJ1-6	TRBV3-1	few	TRBD1	TGTGCCAGCAGCAGAGGACAGGGTAATTCACCCCTCCACTTT	CASSRGQGNSPLHF
TRBJ2-7	TRBV12-3/TRBV12-4	many	.	TGTGCCAGCAGTTTCGGATTTGAGGGGGGCTCCTACGAGCAGTACTTC	CASSFGFEGGSYEQYF
TRBJ1-2	TRBV9	.	.	TGTGCCAGCAGCGAGGGAGGGCGGCGGGGCTACACCTTC	CASSEGGRRGYTF
TRBJ1-5	TRBV2	.	.	TGTGCCAGCAGCCGCGATCAAGGGACGGCGAATCAGCCCCAGCATTTT	CASSRDQGTANQPQHF
TRBJ1-2	TRBV18	.	.	TGTGCCAGCTCACCACCATTCTCAGGGAGATATGGCTACACCTTC	CASSPPFSGRYGYTF
TRBJ2-2	TRBV7-6	many	.	TGTGCCAGCAGCTTAGGGTGGGGAGCAACCGGGGAGCTGTTTTTT	CASSLGWGATGELFF